The entry that follows covers one T cell receptor (beta chain) sequence. These data are taken from a study of blood T cell repertoires in COVID-19. Study-wide background: Samples taken during acute and convalescent COVID-19 were collected in the United States, Italy and Spain. Nucleic acid was either cDNA or gDNA, and it came from T cells, B-cell-depleted T cells, or PBMCs.

Germline loops: CDR1 SGDLS, CDR2 YYNGEE. The CDR3 spans 17 residues. V was clipped by 4 bases and J by 8 bases, with 27 bases between them. Only in-frame clones appear in the TCRdb table, and some are missing; sequencing was by immunoSEQ multiplex PCR. The top ten hold under 2% of the sample, which has 150,000 to 200,000 clones, 89% seen once. The chain is built from TRBV9 and TRBJ1-1; D possibly corresponds to TRBD1 (5 bases). The sample consisted of peripheral blood. The clonotype originates from a man aged 18 to 30 who had recovered from COVID-19. The CDR3: CASSTISTGTLPEEAFF. DNA for the CDR3: TGTGCCAGCAGCACCATCTCGACCGGGACTCTCCCCGAAGAAGCTTTCTTT.